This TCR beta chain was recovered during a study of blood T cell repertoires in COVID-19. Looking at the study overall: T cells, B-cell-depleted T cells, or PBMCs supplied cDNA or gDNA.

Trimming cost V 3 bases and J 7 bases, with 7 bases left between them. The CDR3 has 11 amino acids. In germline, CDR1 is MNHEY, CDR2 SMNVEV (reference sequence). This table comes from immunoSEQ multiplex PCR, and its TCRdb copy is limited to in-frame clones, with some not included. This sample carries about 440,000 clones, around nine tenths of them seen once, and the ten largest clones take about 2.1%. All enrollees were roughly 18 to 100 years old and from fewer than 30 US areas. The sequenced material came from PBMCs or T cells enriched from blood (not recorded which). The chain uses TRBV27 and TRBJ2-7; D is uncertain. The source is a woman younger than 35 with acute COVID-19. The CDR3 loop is CASSFNGEQYF. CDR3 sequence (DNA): TGTGCCAGCAGTTTCAACGGTGAGCAGTACTTC.